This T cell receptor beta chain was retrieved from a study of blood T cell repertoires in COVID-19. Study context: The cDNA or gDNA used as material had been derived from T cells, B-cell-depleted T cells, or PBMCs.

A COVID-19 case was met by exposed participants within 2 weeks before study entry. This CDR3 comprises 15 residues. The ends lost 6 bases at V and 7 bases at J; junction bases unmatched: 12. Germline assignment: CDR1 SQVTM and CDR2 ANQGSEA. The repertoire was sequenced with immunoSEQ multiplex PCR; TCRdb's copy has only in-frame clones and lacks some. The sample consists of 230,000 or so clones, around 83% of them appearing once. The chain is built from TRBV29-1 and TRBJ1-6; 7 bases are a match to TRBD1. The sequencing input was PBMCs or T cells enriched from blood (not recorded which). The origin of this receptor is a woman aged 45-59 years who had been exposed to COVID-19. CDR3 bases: TGCAGCGTCCCGCCCGTGACAGGGAGCAATTCACCCCTCCACTTT. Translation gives CSVPPVTGSNSPLHF.